The T cell receptor beta chain under discussion was sequenced for a study of siplizumab effects on memory and regulatory T cells. Study-wide results and limits: Neither a naive nor a memory phenotype was assignable to roughly 75-97% of proliferating CD4+ or CD8+ clones.

V lost 0 bases and J 5 bases, leaving 18 bases between the germline ends. CDR1 SGDLS and CDR2 YYNGEE come from the germline V gene. The CDR3 has 16 residues. Assay used: immunoSEQ multiplex PCR; TCRdb lists only in-frame clones, some missing. Of tens of thousands of clones listed, about 87% are singletons. This clone was observed a few times. The antigen is unknown. The V and J genes are TRBV9 and TRBJ2-7, with TRBD1 as a possible D gene (6 bases). The clonotype comes from a human donor in good health. Specimen: Tregs sorted from blood. CDR3 nucleotides: TGTGCCAGCAGCGTAGAGAGGTGGAAGGGGGTAAACGAGCAGTACTTC. Translating it yields CASSVERWKGVNEQYF.